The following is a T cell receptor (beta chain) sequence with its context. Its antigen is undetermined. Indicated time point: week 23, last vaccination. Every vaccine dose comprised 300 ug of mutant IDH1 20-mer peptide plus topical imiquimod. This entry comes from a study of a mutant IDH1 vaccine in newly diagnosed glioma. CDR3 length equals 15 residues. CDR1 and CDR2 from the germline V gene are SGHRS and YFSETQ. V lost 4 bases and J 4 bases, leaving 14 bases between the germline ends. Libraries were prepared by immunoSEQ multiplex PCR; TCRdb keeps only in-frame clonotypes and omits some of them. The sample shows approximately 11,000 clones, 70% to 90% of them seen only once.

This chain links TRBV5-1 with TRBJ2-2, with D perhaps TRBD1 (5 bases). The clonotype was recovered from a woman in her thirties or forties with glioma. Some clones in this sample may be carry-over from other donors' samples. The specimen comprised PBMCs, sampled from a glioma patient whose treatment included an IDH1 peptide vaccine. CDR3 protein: CASSARGAGTGELFF. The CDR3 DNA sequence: TGCGCCAGCAGCGCACGTGGGGCAGGCACCGGGGAGCTGTTTTTT.